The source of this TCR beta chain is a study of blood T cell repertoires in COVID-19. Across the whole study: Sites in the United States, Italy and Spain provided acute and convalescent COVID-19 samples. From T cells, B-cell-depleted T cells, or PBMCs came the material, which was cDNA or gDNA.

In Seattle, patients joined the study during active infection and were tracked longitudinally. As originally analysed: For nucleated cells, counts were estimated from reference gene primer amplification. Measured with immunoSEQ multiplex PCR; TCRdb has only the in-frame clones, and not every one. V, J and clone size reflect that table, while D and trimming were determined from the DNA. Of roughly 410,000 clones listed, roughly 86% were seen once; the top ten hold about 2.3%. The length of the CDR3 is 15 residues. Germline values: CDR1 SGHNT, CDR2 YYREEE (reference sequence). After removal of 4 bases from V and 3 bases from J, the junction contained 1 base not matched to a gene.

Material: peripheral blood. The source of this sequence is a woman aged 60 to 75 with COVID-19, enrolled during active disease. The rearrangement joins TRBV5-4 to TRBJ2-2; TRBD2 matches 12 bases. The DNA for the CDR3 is TGTGCCAGCAGCCTAGCGGGGGGGCACACCGGGGAGCTGTTTTTT. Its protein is CASSLAGGHTGELFF.